This TCR beta chain derives from a study of response to subunit inactivated influenza vaccine (dated by TCRdb to the late 2010s). Background on the whole study: Deep quantitative T cell receptor repertoire profiling was used in the study to track responses to a trivalent subunit inactivated influenza vaccine.

Comments on this clonotype: Its antigen remains unidentified. Base qualities are not provided; no much larger clone lies one nucleotide away.

Library generation was performed with RT-PCR. Data came from an Illumina HiSeq 2500. In-frame beta chains were kept once TCRdb had trimmed the public reads at Q25 with fastp and called clones with MiXCR. Each CDR3 protein appears once, grouped with its most common genes and DNA. Across this sample there are just over 300,000 distinct CDR3 sequences, with less than 25% seen only once. The ten biggest clones cover roughly a tenth of the sample. General findings and caveats noted by the study authors: According to the authors, only a limited number of new T cells may be recruited by each seasonal influenza vaccination.

The specimen was PBMCs from blood, collected approximately 20 months after vaccination. This receptor was taken from a man aged 50 to 69 who received an inactivated influenza vaccine. Donor details come from another sample of the same person, matched by shared clones.

The CDR3 in this case is CASSQTGLAGVREQFF. The nucleotide sequence is TGCGCCAGCAGCCAGACTGGACTAGCGGGAGTAAGAGAGCAGTTCTTC. The V and J segments used are TRBV4-3 and TRBJ2-1, and 13 bases in between align with TRBD2. The cysteine opens and the phenylalanine closes a CDR3 of 16 amino acids. The CDR3 DNA has 48 bases and is translated from base 1. CDR1 and CDR2 (LGHNA, YSLEER) derive from the germline V gene. V loses 3 bases at its end and J loses 10 bases; junction bases beyond the gene matches: 9.